This T cell receptor (beta chain) emerged from a study of control samples from healthy donors and cancer patients. The table came from immunoSEQ multiplex PCR; TCRdb's copy has only in-frame clones and leaves some out. This table holds 40,000 or so clones, around 88% found once. Germline loops: CDR1 LGHDT, CDR2 YNNKEL (reference sequence). This CDR3 is built from 17 residues. Trimming removed 4 bases from V and 0 bases from J; junction bases left unmatched: 8. This TCR derives from a woman aged 60-75 years with lung cancer. Sequenced sample: PBMCs. V gene TRBV3-1 (or the pseudogene TRBV3-2) combines with J gene TRBJ1-4; 7 positions match TRBD1. The CDR3 DNA is TGTGCCAGCAGCCCTCGGGACAGCGATGCAACTAATGAAAAACTGTTTTTT. Amino acid sequence: CASSPRDSDATNEKLFF.